The entry that follows covers one T cell receptor (beta chain) sequence. The protocol was immunoSEQ multiplex PCR, while the TCRdb copy is restricted to in-frame clones and leaves out a portion. Of roughly 43,000 clones listed, 80% to 90% are singletons. This entry belongs to a study of blood T cell repertoires in COVID-19. V lost 4 bases and J 1 base, leaving 7 bases between the germline ends. This CDR3 comprises 13 residues. Germline V CDR1 and CDR2: MGHRA, YSYEKL. The chain uses TRBV4-1 and TRBJ1-2; D gene ambiguous. Sequenced: peripheral blood. The clonotype comes from a man aged 60 to 75 with active COVID-19. The CDR3 DNA reads as TGCGCCAGCAGCCCAGCGTTTAACTATGGCTACACCTTC. Its translation: CASSPAFNYGYTF.